Listed below are T cell receptor beta chains from one sample, sequenced in a study of blood T cell repertoires in COVID-19. Clones were read by immunoSEQ multiplex PCR, and TCRdb kept only the in-frame ones, dropping some. Among over 100,000 clones listed, nearly 90% were seen once. The sequenced sample consisted of peripheral blood. The receptors come from a man aged 45-65 years with active COVID-19. Both conserved end residues are part of each CDR3. The D gene is left open where the match is weak. The size field is filled for only some rows; it gives once, few, many or a size class.

v_call	d_call	j_call	clone_size	cdr3_aa	cdr3_nt
TRBV3-1/TRBV3-2	.	TRBJ2-7	.	CASSLRQDEQYF	TGTGCCAGCAGCCTCCGACAGGACGAGCAGTACTTC
TRBV7-2	TRBD2	TRBJ2-3	.	CASSLVSGGLTDTQYF	TGTGCCAGCAGCTTAGTTAGCGGGGGGCTCACAGATACGCAGTATTTT
TRBV6-5	TRBD1	TRBJ1-1	.	CASSYPGQGSAEAFF	TGTGCCAGCAGTTACCCGGGACAGGGGAGTGCTGAAGCTTTCTTT
TRBV4-1	.	TRBJ1-2	.	CASSHFGGDRYGYTF	TGCGCCAGCAGCCATTTCGGAGGTGATCGATATGGCTACACCTTC
TRBV5-4	.	TRBJ2-7	.	CASSLKSWGVRSYEQYF	TGTGCCAGCAGCTTAAAGTCGTGGGGGGTACGCTCCTACGAGCAGTACTTC
TRBV7-2	.	TRBJ1-5	.	CASSSGLNNQPQHF	TGTGCCAGCAGCTCGGGTCTAAACAATCAGCCCCAGCATTTT
TRBV7-8	.	TRBJ1-2	.	CASSQTGTLNNYGYTF	TGTGCCAGCAGCCAGACCGGGACACTGAACAACTATGGCTACACCTTC
TRBV4-1	.	TRBJ2-6	few	CASSQDWGRGANVLTF	TGCGCCAGCAGCCAAGATTGGGGGCGTGGGGCCAACGTCCTGACTTTC
TRBV4-1	.	TRBJ1-3	.	CASSQEGDTIYF	TGCGCCAGCAGCCAAGAAGGGGACACCATATATTTT
TRBV18	.	TRBJ1-3	.	CASSLRDTGNTIYF	TGTGCCAGCTCCCTGAGGGACACTGGAAACACCATATATTTT
TRBV5-5	.	TRBJ2-3	.	CASSSQISSTDTQYF	TGTGCCAGCAGCTCACAGATATCTAGCACAGATACGCAGTATTTT
TRBV11-1	TRBD2	TRBJ2-3	.	CASSLEMGGGTDTQYF	TGTGCCAGCAGCTTAGAGATGGGAGGGGGCACAGATACGCAGTATTTT
TRBV10-3	.	TRBJ1-5	once	CAATGELGGPQHF	TGTGCCGCCACGGGAGAGCTCGGGGGGCCCCAGCATTTT
TRBV4-1	TRBD2	TRBJ2-1	.	CASSQIGGGAYNEQFF	TGCGCCAGCAGCCAGATTGGCGGGGGGGCCTACAATGAGCAGTTCTTC
TRBV18	.	TRBJ1-5	.	CASSPSMEGQPQHF	TGTGCCAGCTCACCTTCGATGGAGGGACAGCCCCAGCATTTT
TRBV3-1/TRBV3-2	.	TRBJ2-2	.	CASSSRQTNTGELFF	TGTGCCAGCAGTTCCAGACAGACTAACACCGGGGAGCTGTTTTTT
TRBV5-1	.	TRBJ2-7	.	CALGEDPYEQYF	TGCGCCTTAGGGGAGGATCCCTACGAGCAGTACTTC
TRBV6-5	.	TRBJ2-7	.	CSGGTVSYEQYF	TGTTCAGGGGGGACAGTCTCCTACGAGCAGTACTTC
TRBV2	.	TRBJ1-3	.	CASSESARYSGNTIYF	TGTGCCAGCAGTGAATCCGCCAGATACTCTGGAAACACCATATATTTT
TRBV2	.	TRBJ2-3	.	CASNRGTAADTQYF	TGTGCCAGCAACCGCGGGACGGCAGCAGATACGCAGTATTTT
TRBV30	TRBD1	TRBJ1-6	few	CAWSDPTTGSSYNSPLHF	TGTGCCTGGAGTGACCCTACGACAGGGAGCTCCTATAATTCACCCCTCCACTTT
TRBV5-1	.	TRBJ2-5	.	CASSFFSSQETQYF	TGCGCCAGCAGCTTTTTTAGCAGCCAAGAGACCCAGTACTTC
TRBV5-1	TRBD2	TRBJ2-2	.	CASSLNSGGDTGELFF	TGCGCCAGCAGCTTGAATAGCGGGGGTGACACCGGGGAGCTGTTTTTT
TRBV6-5	TRBD1	TRBJ2-3	.	CASSWTGGLDTQYF	TGTGCCAGCAGTTGGACAGGGGGCCTGGATACGCAGTATTTT
TRBV13	.	TRBJ1-1	.	CASSQRRASEAFF	TGTGCCAGCAGTCAAAGGAGGGCCAGTGAAGCTTTCTTT
TRBV5-1	.	TRBJ2-7	.	CASSLQGREYEQYF	TGCGCCAGCAGCTTACAGGGTCGGGAATACGAGCAGTACTTC
TRBV3-1/TRBV3-2	.	TRBJ1-1	.	CASSQGRGLIPAFF	TGTGCCAGCAGCCAAGGACGGGGACTTATACCAGCTTTCTTT
TRBV11-2	.	TRBJ1-1	.	CASSTPRGYYPEAFF	TGTGCCAGCAGCACTCCCAGGGGATACTATCCTGAAGCTTTCTTT
TRBV18	TRBD1	TRBJ1-5	.	CASSPPTGRQPQHF	TGTGCCAGCTCACCCCCGACAGGGCGTCAGCCCCAGCATTTT
TRBV29-1	.	TRBJ1-2	.	CSVEAGATNYGYTF	TGCAGCGTTGAGGCGGGAGCTACTAACTATGGCTACACCTTC
TRBV7-9	.	TRBJ2-1	.	CASSLVHGSLSDNEQFF	TGTGCCAGCAGCTTAGTTCATGGGAGCCTCAGCGACAATGAGCAGTTCTTC
TRBV3-1/TRBV3-2	.	TRBJ2-5	.	CASSPLPGSQETQYF	TGTGCCAGCAGCCCCCTACCTGGGAGCCAAGAGACCCAGTACTTC
TRBV7-8	TRBD1	TRBJ2-7	.	CASSPGTGSYEQYF	TGTGCCAGCAGCCCCGGGACAGGCTCCTACGAGCAGTACTTC
TRBV29-1	.	TRBJ2-5	once	CSAKGPGTQYF	TGCAGCGCAAAGGGGCCGGGGACCCAGTACTTC
TRBV5-4	.	TRBJ2-3	.	CASILWGVRTDTQYF	TGTGCCAGCATCCTGTGGGGGGTAAGGACAGATACGCAGTATTTT
TRBV9	.	TRBJ2-7	.	CASSVESGGAVEQYF	TGTGCCAGCAGCGTAGAAAGTGGGGGGGCCGTCGAGCAGTACTTC
TRBV7-8	.	TRBJ1-5	.	CASSASGVGSGQPQHF	TGTGCCAGCAGCGCCAGCGGGGTGGGGTCGGGTCAGCCCCAGCATTTT
TRBV4-3	.	TRBJ1-6	.	CASSPRSGRNSPLHF	TGCGCCAGCAGCCCGCGATCAGGGAGGAATTCACCCCTCCACTTT
TRBV19	TRBD1	TRBJ2-7	.	CASSPSGQGREQYF	TGTGCCAGTAGCCCCTCGGGACAGGGGAGGGAGCAGTACTTC
TRBV18	.	TRBJ1-2	.	CASSPGGSYGYTF	TGTGCCAGCTCACCAGGGGGCTCCTATGGCTACACCTTC
TRBV28	.	TRBJ1-4	.	CASSRGGENEKLFF	TGTGCCAGCAGCCGGGGGGGGGAGAATGAAAAACTGTTTTTT
TRBV6-5	.	TRBJ1-2	.	CATQWLTGYTF	TGTGCCACACAATGGTTAACTGGCTACACCTTC
TRBV5-4	.	TRBJ1-2	.	CASSLGTGLMDYGYTF	TGTGCCAGCAGCTTGGGAACAGGGTTGATGGACTATGGCTACACCTTC
TRBV11-2	TRBD2	TRBJ2-7	.	CASTPIAGSYEQYF	TGTGCCAGCACCCCGATAGCGGGATCCTACGAGCAGTACTTC
TRBV12-3/TRBV12-4	.	TRBJ2-5	.	CASSLGAQETQYF	TGTGCCAGCAGTTTAGGGGCACAAGAGACCCAGTACTTC
TRBV5-1	.	TRBJ1-1	.	CASSFGGYKNTEAFF	TGCGCCAGCAGCTTTGGGGGGTATAAGAACACTGAAGCTTTCTTT